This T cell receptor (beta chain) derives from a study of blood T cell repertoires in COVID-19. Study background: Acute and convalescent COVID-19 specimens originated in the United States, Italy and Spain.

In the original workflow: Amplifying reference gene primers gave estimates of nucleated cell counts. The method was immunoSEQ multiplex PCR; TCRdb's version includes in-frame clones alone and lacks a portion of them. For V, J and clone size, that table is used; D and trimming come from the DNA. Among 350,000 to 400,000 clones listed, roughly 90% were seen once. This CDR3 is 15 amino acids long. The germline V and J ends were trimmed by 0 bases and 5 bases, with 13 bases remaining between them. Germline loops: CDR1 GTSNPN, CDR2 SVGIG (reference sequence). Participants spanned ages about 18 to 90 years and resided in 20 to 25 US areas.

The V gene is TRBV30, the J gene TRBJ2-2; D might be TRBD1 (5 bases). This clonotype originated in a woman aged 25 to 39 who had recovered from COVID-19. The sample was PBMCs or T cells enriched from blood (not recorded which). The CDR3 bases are TGTGCCTGGAGTGTACTCGACAGCCCGACCGGGGAGCTGTTTTTT. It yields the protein CAWSVLDSPTGELFF.